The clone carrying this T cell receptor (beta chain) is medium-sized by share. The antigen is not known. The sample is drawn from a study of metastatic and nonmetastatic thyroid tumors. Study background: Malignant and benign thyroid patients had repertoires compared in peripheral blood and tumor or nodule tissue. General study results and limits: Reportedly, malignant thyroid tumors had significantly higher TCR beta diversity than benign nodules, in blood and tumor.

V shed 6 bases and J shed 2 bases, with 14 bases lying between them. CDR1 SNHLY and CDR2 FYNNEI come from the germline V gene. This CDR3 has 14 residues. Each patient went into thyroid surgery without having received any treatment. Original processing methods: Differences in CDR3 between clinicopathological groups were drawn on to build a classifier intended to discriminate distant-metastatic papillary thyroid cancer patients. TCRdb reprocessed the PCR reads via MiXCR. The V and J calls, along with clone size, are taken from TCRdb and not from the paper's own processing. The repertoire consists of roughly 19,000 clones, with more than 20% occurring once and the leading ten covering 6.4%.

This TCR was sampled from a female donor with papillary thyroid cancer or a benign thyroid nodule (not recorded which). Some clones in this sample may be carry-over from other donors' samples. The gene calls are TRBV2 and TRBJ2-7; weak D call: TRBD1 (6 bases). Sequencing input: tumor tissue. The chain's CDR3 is CASRKWDTTYEQYF. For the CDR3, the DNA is TGTGCCAGCAGGAAATGGGACACCACCTACGAGCAGTACTTC.